Below, 23 T cell receptor beta chains from the same sample are listed, as sequenced in a study of cytomegalovirus exposure and HLA in healthy donors. Assay: immunoSEQ multiplex PCR; the TCRdb copy retains only in-frame clones and omits some. There are some 140,000 clones in the sample; 84% occur only once, and about 1.5% lies in the top ten. Sequenced: PBMCs. Receptor source: a woman younger than 45 in good health and CMV-seronegative.

CDR3 in DNA: TGTGCCAGCAGCTTAGTAGGGGATAGAGGCTACGAGCAGTACTTC. This translates into CASSLVGDRGYEQYF. This chain connects TRBV11-2 to TRBJ2-7, with D possibly TRBD1 on 5 matching bases. V was clipped by 1 base and J by 3 bases, with 13 bases between them. The CDR3 has 15 amino acids. Germline CDR1 SGHAT, CDR2 FQNNGV.

The chain is built from TRBV6-5 and TRBJ1-4; TRBD1 matches 11 bases. The junction had 5 bases not matched to a gene; V was cut back by 5 bases and J by 6 bases. CDR1 is MNHEY, CDR2 SVGAGI, per germline. The CDR3 is made up of 15 amino acids. The CDR3 DNA is TGTGCCAGCAGTACCTGGGACAGGGGGGATGAAAAACTGTTTTTT. Amino acids: CASSTWDRGDEKLFF.

This clone has just one count. The V gene is TRBV10-2, the J gene TRBJ2-5; 7 nucleotides match TRBD2. Per the germline V gene, CDR1 is WSHSY and CDR2 is SAAADI. J lost 1 base, V lost 3 bases, and 8 bases had no gene match. The CDR3 has 16 residues. The CDR3 coding sequence is TGCGCCAGCAGTGAAGTTGGGCGGGGGAGCCAAGAGACCCAGTACTTC. Its translation: CASSEVGRGSQETQYF.

V gene TRBV11-2 combines with J gene TRBJ2-1; 10 bases agree with TRBD2. Germline V gene lookup returns CDR1 SGHAT and CDR2 FQNNGV. This CDR3 contains 16 residues. V trimming: 0 bases; J trimming: 7 bases; junction bases outside the gene matches: 6. CDR3 residues: CASSLDPAGGINEQFF. The DNA for the CDR3 is TGTGCCAGCAGCTTAGATCCAGCGGGGGGGATAAATGAGCAGTTCTTC.

The genes are TRBV7-2 and TRBJ2-4; 8 positions agree with TRBD2. Per germline, CDR1 SGHTA and CDR2 FQGNSA. CDR3 length: 16 amino acids. The V gene end was trimmed by 1 base and the J gene end by 1 base; junction bases not matched to a gene: 3. CDR3 loop: CASSLVGGGAKNIQYF. For the CDR3, the DNA is TGTGCCAGCAGCTTAGTTGGCGGGGGGGCCAAAAACATTCAGTACTTC. Based on the CDR3 plus reference TRBV7-2 and TRBJ2-4, the full variable domain is GAGVSQSPSNKVTEKGKDVELRCDPISGHTALYWYRQSLGQGLEFLIYFQGNSAPDKSGLPSDRFSAERTGGSVSTLTIQRTQQEDSAVYLCASSLVGGGAKNIQYFGAGTRLSVL.

The chain uses TRBV18 and TRBJ1-4; D is unresolved. Germline V gene sequence: CDR1 KGHSH, CDR2 LQKENI. V was shortened by 4 bases and J by 5 bases, with 5 bases between the two germline ends. CDR3 size: 12 residues. CDR3 in amino acids: CASSRENEKLFF. In nucleotides, the CDR3 is TGTGCCAGCTCACGAGAAAATGAAAAACTGTTTTTT.

This chain joins TRBV7-3 and TRBJ1-3; 7 bases map to TRBD1. Germline CDR1 SGHTA, CDR2 FQGTGA. This CDR3 region has 15 residues. V shed 5 bases, J shed 3 bases, and the junction held 7 bases outside the gene matches. This CDR3 is CASSLSGTDGNTIYF. DNA of the CDR3: TGTGCCAGCAGCCTGTCCGGGACAGATGGAAACACCATATATTTT.

This clone appeared a single time. The chain recombines TRBV6-6 with TRBJ2-2; 7 bases line up with TRBD1. The CDR3 contains 15 residues. Trimming removed 6 bases from V and 2 bases from J; junction bases left unmatched: 6. Germline V gene data show CDR1 as MNHNY and CDR2 as SVGAGI (reference sequence). CDR3 nucleotide sequence: TGTGCCAGCAGCCCGGGGACAGCCAACACCGGGGAGCTGTTTTTT. Its protein is CASSPGTANTGELFF.

The rearrangement links TRBV6-1 to TRBJ1-1, with D maybe TRBD1 (5 bases). The CDR3 has 13 amino acids. The V end lost 5 bases, the J end lost 1 base, and 8 bases lay between the germline ends. CDR1 is MNHNS, CDR2 SASEGT, per germline. The CDR3 reads CASSKTANTEAFF. CDR3 coding DNA: TGTGCCAGCAGTAAGACAGCGAACACTGAAGCTTTCTTT.

The chain has TRBV7-9 and TRBJ1-5, with 10 positions matching TRBD1. The CDR3 runs to 14 residues. V shed 5 bases and J 6 bases; nucleotides not matched to a gene: 4. Germline CDR1 and CDR2: SEHNR and FQNEAQ (reference sequence). CDR3 amino acids: CASSLGQGGQPQHF. In nucleotides, the CDR3 is TGTGCCAGCAGCCTTGGACAGGGGGGTCAGCCCCAGCATTTT.

The DNA for the CDR3 is TGTGCCAGCAGTCCTCGTGGGCGTTCAGATACGCAGTATTTT. It yields the protein CASSPRGRSDTQYF. The V call is TRBV27, the J call TRBJ2-3; D unresolved. CDR1 is MNHEY and CDR2 is SMNVEV in the germline V gene (reference sequence). Trimming cost V 5 bases and J 4 bases, with 13 bases left between them. The CDR3 covers 14 residues.

The V call is TRBV11-2, the J call TRBJ2-7, with D perhaps matching TRBD1 (6 bases). V was trimmed by 3 bases and J by 0 bases, leaving 9 bases between them. The CDR3 totals 14 residues. CDR1 and CDR2 (germline): SGHAT, FQNNGV. CDR3 bases: TGTGCCAGCAGCTTGACAGGCGCCTCCTACGAGCAGTACTTC. Translating it yields CASSLTGASYEQYF.

To note about this clone: This may come from a read error, since a much larger clone is one base off. The same CDR3 also results from other DNA sequences found in this sample. The gene calls are TRBV5-4 and TRBJ1-2; D is ambiguous. The CDR3 has 13 amino acids. Germline V gene lookup returns CDR1 SGHNT and CDR2 YYREEE (reference sequence). V was pared by 2 bases and J by 4 bases, with 9 bases between. The CDR3 coding sequence is TGTGCCAGCAGCTTAGGAGGGAGCTATGGCTACACCTTC. It translates to CASSLGGSYGYTF.

The J gene is TRBJ1-2, the V gene TRBV27, with 8 bases fitting TRBD1. V trimming: 6 bases; J trimming: 6 bases; junction bases outside the gene matches: 6. CDR1 and CDR2 (germline): MNHEY, SMNVEV (reference sequence). This CDR3 has 13 amino acids. The CDR3 DNA is TGTGCCAGCAGCTATGACAGGGGTAATGGCTACACCTTC. Protein product: CASSYDRGNGYTF.

The chain is built from TRBV19 and TRBJ2-2; the match to TRBD1 covers 9 bases. CDR1 LNHDA and CDR2 SQIVND come from the germline V gene (reference sequence). Trimming removed 6 bases from V and 7 bases from J; junction bases left unmatched: 9. This CDR3 has 15 residues. The CDR3 DNA reads TGTGCCAGTAGCCGGGACAGGGCGTTTGACGGGGAGCTGTTTTTT. Protein product: CASSRDRAFDGELFF.

V usage is TRBV10-3 and J usage is TRBJ2-3, with 12 bases identical to TRBD2. The J segment lost 4 bases and the V segment lost 6 bases, leaving 2 bases of the junction unmatched. This CDR3 has 14 amino acids. Germline lookup yields CDR1 ENHRY and CDR2 SYGVKD. CDR3: CAISGTSGPDTQYF. The DNA of the CDR3 is TGTGCCATCAGCGGGACTAGCGGGCCAGATACGCAGTATTTT.

This chain joins TRBV7-2 and TRBJ1-5, with a possible D match to TRBD1 (5 bases). The CDR3 contains 15 residues. The V and J ends lost 4 bases and 2 bases respectively, with 12 bases between them. Germline CDR1 SGHTA, CDR2 FQGNSA. Here the CDR3 DNA reads TGTGCCAGCAGCTCCCTGGGGGGGGGCAATCAGCCCCAGCATTTT. It is translated as CASSSLGGGNQPQHF. Complete variable domain (other parts from reference TRBV7-2 and TRBJ1-5): GAGVSQSPSNKVTEKGKDVELRCDPISGHTALYWYRQSLGQGLEFLIYFQGNSAPDKSGLPSDRFSAERTGGSVSTLTIQRTQQEDSAVYLCASSSLGGGNQPQHFGDGTRLSIL.

J is TRBJ1-5 and V is TRBV6-6; no clear D gene. The CDR3 contains 15 residues. Germline CDR1 reads MNHNY; CDR2 reads SVGAGI (reference sequence). The V end lost 6 bases, the J end lost 0 bases, and 12 bases lay between the germline ends. CDR3 nucleotide sequence: TGTGCCAGCAGCCTTAGTAGCTATAGCAATCAGCCCCAGCATTTT. Its protein product is CASSLSSYSNQPQHF.

The chain couples TRBV6-1 to TRBJ1-2, with D possibly being TRBD1 (5 bases). The V end was cut by 6 bases, the J end by 5 bases, with 16 bases between. The germline V gene encodes CDR1 MNHNS and CDR2 SASEGT. This CDR3 contains 14 residues. CDR3 bases: TGTGCCAGCAGCGTGGGGGGAAAGTATTATGGCTACACCTTC. Translated, it gives CASSVGGKYYGYTF.

The CDR3 reads CASSFGGLQETQYF. CDR3 nucleotide sequence: TGTGCCAGCAGTTTTGGGGGCCTACAAGAGACCCAGTACTTC. The V call is TRBV7-9, the J call TRBJ2-5; a possible D gene is TRBD1 (6 bases). The ends were cut back, 6 bases at V and 2 bases at J, with 13 bases in the middle. CDR3 size: 14 residues. Germline V gene data show CDR1 as SEHNR and CDR2 as FQNEAQ (reference sequence).

V is TRBV15 and J is TRBJ1-1; no clear D gene. The CDR3 runs to 16 residues. Germline V lookup: CDR1 LNHNV, CDR2 YYDKDF (reference sequence). V was pared by 0 bases and J by 0 bases, with 11 bases between. CDR3: CATSRDVAEMNTEAFF. DNA of the CDR3: TGTGCCACCAGCAGAGATGTAGCGGAAATGAACACTGAAGCTTTCTTT.

The chain recombines TRBV11-2 with TRBJ2-2; 7 bases are shared with TRBD1. The CDR3 runs 13 residues. CDR1 SGHAT and CDR2 FQNNGV come from the germline V gene. J gave up 6 bases and V 7 bases, and 5 bases lay outside the gene matches. The CDR3 DNA sequence: TGTGCCAGCACCGGACAGGTACCCGGGGAGCTGTTTTTT. Translation: CASTGQVPGELFF.

The V call is TRBV5-6, the J call TRBJ1-1; 9 bases are a match to TRBD1. Germline loops: CDR1 SGHDT, CDR2 YYEEEE. CDR3 length equals 13 residues. V shed 4 bases and J 4 bases; nucleotides not matched to a gene: 2. CDR3 in amino acids: CASSGTGSTEAFF. The DNA for the CDR3 is TGTGCCAGCAGCGGGACAGGGAGCACTGAAGCTTTCTTT.